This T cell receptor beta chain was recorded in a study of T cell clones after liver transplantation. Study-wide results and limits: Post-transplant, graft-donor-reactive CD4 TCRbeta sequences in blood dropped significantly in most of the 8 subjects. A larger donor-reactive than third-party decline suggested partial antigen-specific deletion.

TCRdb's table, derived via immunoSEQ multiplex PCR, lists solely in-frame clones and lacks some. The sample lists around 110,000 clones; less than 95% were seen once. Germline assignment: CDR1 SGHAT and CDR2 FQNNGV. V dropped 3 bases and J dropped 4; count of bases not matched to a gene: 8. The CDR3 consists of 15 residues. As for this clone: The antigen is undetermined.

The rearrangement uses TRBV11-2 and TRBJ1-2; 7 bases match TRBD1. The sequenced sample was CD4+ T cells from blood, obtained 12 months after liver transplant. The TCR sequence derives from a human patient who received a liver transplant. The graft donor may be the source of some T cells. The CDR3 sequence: CASSFRDSELYGYTF. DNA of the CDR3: TGTGCCAGCAGCTTCCGGGACAGTGAACTCTATGGCTACACCTTC. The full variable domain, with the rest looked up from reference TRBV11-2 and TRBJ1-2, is EAGVAQSPRYKIIEKRQSVAFWCNPISGHATLYWYQQILGQGPKLLIQFQNNGVVDDSQLPKDRFSAERLKGVDSTLKIQPAKLEDSAVYLCASSFRDSELYGYTFGSGTRLTVV.